The TCR beta chain described here comes from a study of blood T cell repertoires in COVID-19. Study background: Donors in the United States, Italy and Spain gave samples during acute or convalescent COVID-19.

V dropped 2 bases and J dropped 11 bases, with 14 bases sitting between them. The CDR3 is 14 residues long. CDR1 is SGHDT, CDR2 YYEEEE, per germline. In the study's own analysis: Estimation of nucleated cell counts was performed using reference gene primer amplification. Some clones are missing from TCRdb's copy, which holds only in-frame ones; the method was immunoSEQ multiplex PCR. The V and J calls and clone size were taken over from that table, and D and trimming were inferred from the DNA. The table lists hundreds of thousands of clones, about 80% of them singletons. This TCR derives from a woman aged 80 or over with acute or convalescent COVID-19. Sample: peripheral blood. The chain has TRBV5-6 and TRBJ1-6; D ambiguous. This CDR3 reads CASSFFGGPAPLHF. CDR3 nucleotides: TGTGCCAGCAGCTTCTTCGGAGGCCCTGCACCCCTCCACTTT.